Below, one T cell receptor beta chain is given with its context. These data are taken from a study of blood T cell repertoires in COVID-19. Across the study: Sites in the United States, Italy and Spain provided acute and convalescent COVID-19 samples.

CDR1 and CDR2 (germline): MDHEN, SYDVKM. The CDR3 loop spans 15 amino acids. V was pared by 5 bases and J by 4 bases, with 8 bases of the junction left unmatched. Data came from immunoSEQ multiplex PCR; TCRdb stores just in-frame clones and leaves some out. The sample shows some 300,000 clones, 85% to 90% of them seen only once. People in the exposed group encountered a COVID-19 case within 2 weeks before entering the study. Sequencing was carried out using PBMCs or T cells enriched from blood (not recorded which). The rearrangement joins TRBV28 to TRBJ2-5; the match to TRBD1 covers 9 bases. This receptor was obtained from a woman between 50 and 59 years old who had been exposed to COVID-19. Here the CDR3 DNA reads TGTGCCAGCAGTGGACGAACAGGGGGCTCAGAGACCCAGTACTTC. Protein: CASSGRTGGSETQYF.